This T cell receptor (beta chain) was found in a study of T-cell memory formation after mild COVID-19. V was pared by 2 bases and J by 3 bases, with 13 bases between. The CDR3 consists of 16 residues. CDR1 SGHTA and CDR2 FQGNSA come from the germline V gene. Study-wide results and limits: Researchers report contracting CD4+ clones mostly in CM and EM, with CD8+ clones in EMRA.

The TCR alpha and TCR beta cDNA libraries, bearing sample barcodes and UMIs, were generated by 5'RACE using constant-segment primers. TCRdb reprocessed the 5' RACE reads with MiXCR, giving one entry per CDR3 protein. The repertoire includes tens of thousands of distinct CDR3 sequences, about a tenth of them detected once, and 1% to 1.4% sits in the top ten. The sample holds many counts of this clonotype. Its specificity is not known. The sequenced material came from PBMCs or a T cell subset sorted from them (not recorded which). This chain uses TRBV7-2 with TRBJ2-2, with a weak D call TRBD1 (5 bases). This sequence originates from a man aged 18 to 35 who had mild COVID-19 (a few samples of this study predate the infection). Cell type and time point are not known. This chain's CDR3 is CASSLFFPGYTGELFF. As DNA, the CDR3 is TGTGCCAGCAGCTTATTCTTCCCAGGGTACACCGGGGAGCTGTTTTTT.